The text below deals with one T cell receptor (beta chain). This sample is part of a study of identical twins. Germline V gene sequence: CDR1 SNHLY, CDR2 FYNNEI. The trim removed 6 bases at V and 8 bases at J, leaving 11 bases unmatched. The CDR3 is made up of 14 amino acids. TCRdb itself ran the 5' RACE reads through MiXCR, one entry per CDR3 protein. This table holds 1.5 million to 2 million distinct CDR3 sequences, less than 35% found once. This receptor was obtained from a newborn girl in good health. Input material: cord blood. V is TRBV2 and J is TRBJ1-2, with 8 bases lining up with TRBD1. The CDR3 nucleotides read TGTGCCAGCAGCGTGGACAGGGCCTCACGGGGCTACACCTTC. Protein product: CASSVDRASRGYTF. The full variable domain, completed using reference TRBV2 and TRBJ1-2, is EPEVTQTPSHQVTQMGQEVILRCVPISNHLYFYWYRQILGQKVEFLVSFYNNEISEKSEIFDDQFSVERPDGSNFTLKIRSTKLEDSAMYFCASSVDRASRGYTFGSGTRLTVV.